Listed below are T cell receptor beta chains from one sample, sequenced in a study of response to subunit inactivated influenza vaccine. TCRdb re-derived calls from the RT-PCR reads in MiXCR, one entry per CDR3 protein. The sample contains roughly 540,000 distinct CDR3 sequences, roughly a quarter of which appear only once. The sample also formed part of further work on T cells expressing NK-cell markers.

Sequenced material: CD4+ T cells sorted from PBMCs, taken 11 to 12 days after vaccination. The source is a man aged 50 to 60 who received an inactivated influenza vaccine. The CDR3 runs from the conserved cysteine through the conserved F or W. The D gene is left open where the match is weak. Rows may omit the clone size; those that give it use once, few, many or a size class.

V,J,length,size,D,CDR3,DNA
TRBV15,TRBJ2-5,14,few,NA,CATSVRNSQETQYF,TGTGCCACCAGCGTCCGGAATAGCCAAGAGACCCAGTACTTC
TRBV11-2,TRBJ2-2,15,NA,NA,CASSLVISGPGELFF,TGTGCCAGCAGCTTAGTTATATCGGGGCCCGGGGAGCTGTTTTTT
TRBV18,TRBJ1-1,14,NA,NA,CASSPVGVPTEAFF,TGTGCCAGCTCACCAGTAGGGGTTCCCACTGAAGCTTTCTTT
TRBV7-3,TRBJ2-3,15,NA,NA,CASSPRDRSTDTQYF,TGTGCCAGCAGCCCCAGGGACCGATCCACAGATACGCAGTATTTT
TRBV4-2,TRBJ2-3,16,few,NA,CASSQALSGSTDTQYF,TGTGCCAGCAGCCAAGCCCTCAGCGGTAGCACAGATACGCAGTATTTT
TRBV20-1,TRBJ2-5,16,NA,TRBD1,CSARAMGTGQEETQYF,TGCAGTGCTAGAGCCATGGGGACAGGACAAGAAGAGACCCAGTACTTC
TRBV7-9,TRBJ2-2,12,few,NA,CASSRETGELFF,TGTGCCAGCAGCAGAGAAACCGGGGAGCTGTTTTTT
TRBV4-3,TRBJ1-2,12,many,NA,CASSKDRYGYTF,TGCGCCAGCAGTAAGGACCGATATGGCTACACCTTC
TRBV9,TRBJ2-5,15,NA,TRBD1,CASSVERGLQETQYF,TGTGCCAGCAGCGTAGAGAGGGGGCTCCAAGAGACCCAGTACTTC
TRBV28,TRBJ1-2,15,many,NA,CASSFWGAQHYGYTF,TGTGCCAGCAGTTTTTGGGGGGCCCAGCACTATGGCTACACCTTC
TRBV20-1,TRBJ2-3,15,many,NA,CSASGMAGITDTQYF,TGCAGTGCCTCGGGTATGGCGGGAATCACAGATACGCAGTATTTT
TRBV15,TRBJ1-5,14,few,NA,CATSSTVRDQPQHF,TGTGCCACCAGCAGTACCGTTCGCGATCAGCCCCAGCATTTT
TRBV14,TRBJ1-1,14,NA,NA,CASSQGGGGTEAFF,TGTGCCAGCAGCCAAGGGGGGGGAGGCACTGAAGCTTTCTTT
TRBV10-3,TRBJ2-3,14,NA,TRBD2,CAINRGEGTDTQYF,TGTGCCATCAACCGGGGGGAGGGCACAGATACGCAGTATTTT
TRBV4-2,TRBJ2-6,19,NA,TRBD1,CASSPTWDRGLSGANVLTF,TGTGCCAGCAGCCCCACCTGGGACAGGGGGCTCTCTGGGGCCAACGTCCTGACTTTC
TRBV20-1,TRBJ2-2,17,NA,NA,CSARVIGAGGFTGELFF,TGCAGTGCTAGAGTAATTGGGGCAGGTGGATTCACCGGGGAGCTGTTTTTT
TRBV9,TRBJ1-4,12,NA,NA,CASSPDSEKLFF,TGTGCCAGCAGCCCAGACAGTGAAAAACTGTTTTTT
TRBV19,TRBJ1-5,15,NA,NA,CASTRGATGNQPQHF,TGTGCCAGTACCCGAGGGGCCACGGGCAATCAGCCCCAGCATTTT
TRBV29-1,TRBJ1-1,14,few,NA,CSVVLGALTGEAFF,TGCAGCGTTGTGCTTGGAGCCCTTACGGGTGAAGCTTTCTTT
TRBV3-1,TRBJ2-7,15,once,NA,CASSDAGPKSYEQYF,TGTGCCAGCAGCGATGCAGGGCCCAAATCCTACGAGCAGTACTTC
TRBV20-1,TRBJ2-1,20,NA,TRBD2,CSARGVRLAGGSKTYNEQFF,TGCAGTGCTAGGGGAGTAAGACTAGCGGGGGGGTCCAAGACCTACAATGAGCAGTTCTTC
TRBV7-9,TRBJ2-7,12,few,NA,CASSLSTTEQYF,TGTGCCAGCAGCTTGAGTACCACCGAGCAGTACTTC
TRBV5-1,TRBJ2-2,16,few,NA,CASSDGGTGYTGELFF,TGCGCCAGCAGCGACGGGGGTACAGGGTACACCGGGGAGCTGTTTTTT
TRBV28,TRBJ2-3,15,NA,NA,CASSTRLTSTDTQYF,TGTGCCAGCAGCACCCGACTGACTAGCACAGATACGCAGTATTTT
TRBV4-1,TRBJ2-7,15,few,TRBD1,CASSQGGQGAYEQYF,TGCGCCAGCAGCCAAGGGGGACAGGGGGCTTACGAGCAGTACTTC
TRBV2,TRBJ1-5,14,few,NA,CASRVGLSNQPQHF,TGTGCCAGCAGAGTGGGACTAAGCAATCAGCCCCAGCATTTT
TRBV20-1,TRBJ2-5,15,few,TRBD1,CSATSGTGGSETQYF,TGCAGTGCGACTTCCGGGACAGGGGGTTCGGAGACCCAGTACTTC
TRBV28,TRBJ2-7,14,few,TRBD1,CASSPGQGAKEQYF,TGTGCCAGCAGCCCGGGACAGGGGGCGAAAGAGCAGTACTTC
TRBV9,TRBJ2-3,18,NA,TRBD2,CASSVGQRGGRSTDTQYF,TGTGCCAGCAGCGTAGGGCAACGGGGGGGCCGTAGCACAGATACGCAGTATTTT
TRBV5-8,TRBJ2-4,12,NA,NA,CASSPQGRIQYF,TGTGCCAGCAGCCCGCAGGGGAGAATTCAGTACTTC
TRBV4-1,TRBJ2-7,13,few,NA,CASSQLANYEQYF,TGCGCCAGCAGCCAACTGGCGAACTACGAGCAGTACTTC
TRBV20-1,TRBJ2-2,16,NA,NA,CSARVGQFRRTGELFF,TGCAGTGCTAGAGTAGGGCAGTTCCGAAGGACCGGGGAGCTGTTTTTT
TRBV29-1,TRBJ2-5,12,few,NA,CSVTQGSETQYF,TGCAGCGTTACTCAGGGATCCGAGACCCAGTACTTC
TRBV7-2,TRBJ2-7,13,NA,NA,CASSRGPAYEQYF,TGTGCCAGCAGCAGGGGACCAGCCTACGAGCAGTACTTC
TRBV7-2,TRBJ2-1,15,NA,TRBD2,CASSILWGGNNEQFF,TGTGCCAGCAGCATATTATGGGGAGGGAACAATGAGCAGTTCTTC
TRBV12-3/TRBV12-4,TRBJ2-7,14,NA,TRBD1,CASSRGGQGNEQYF,TGTGCCAGCAGCCGAGGGGGACAGGGAAACGAGCAGTACTTC
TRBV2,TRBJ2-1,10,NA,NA,CASGVREQFF,TGTGCCAGCGGCGTGCGCGAGCAGTTCTTC
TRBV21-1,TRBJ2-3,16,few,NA,CASSPTRLAGDGTQYF,TGTGCCAGCAGTCCCACTCGGCTAGCGGGAGATGGCACGCAGTATTTT
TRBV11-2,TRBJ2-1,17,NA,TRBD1,CASSRTQGALDYNEQFF,TGTGCCAGCAGCCGCACACAGGGGGCCTTAGATTACAATGAGCAGTTCTTC
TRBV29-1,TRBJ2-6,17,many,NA,CSVATGQALSGANVLTF,TGCAGCGTTGCAACGGGACAAGCCCTCTCTGGGGCCAACGTCCTGACTTTC
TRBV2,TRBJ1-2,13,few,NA,CASSAGNNYGYTF,TGTGCCAGCAGTGCGGGCAACAACTATGGCTACACCTTC
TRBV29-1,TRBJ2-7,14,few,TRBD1,CSAGRGQGVYEQYF,TGCAGCGCCGGACGGGGACAGGGGGTATACGAGCAGTACTTC
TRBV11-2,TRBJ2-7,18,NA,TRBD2,CASTLTRQGLAGNYEQYF,TGTGCCAGCACCCTGACCCGCCAGGGACTAGCGGGGAACTACGAGCAGTACTTC
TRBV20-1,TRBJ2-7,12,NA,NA,CSARRSDYEQYF,TGCAGTGCTAGACGTAGCGACTACGAGCAGTACTTC